Listed here is a single T cell receptor beta chain. The data were obtained in a study of blood T cell repertoires in COVID-19. Study summary: The samples span acute and convalescent COVID-19 from the United States, Italy and Spain. Nucleic acid was either cDNA or gDNA, and it came from T cells, B-cell-depleted T cells, or PBMCs.

Germline V gene data show CDR1 as SGHVS and CDR2 as FNYEAQ. V lost 0 bases and J lost 1; bases outside the gene matches: 3. CDR3 length: 16 residues. Per the original methods: Reference gene primers were amplified, and this amplification served to estimate nucleated cell counts. The repertoire was sequenced with immunoSEQ multiplex PCR; TCRdb's copy has only in-frame clones and lacks some. The V and J calls and clone size come from that table; D and trimming were worked out from the DNA. Among approximately 260,000 clones listed, approximately 80% were seen once. Sequenced input: peripheral blood. V is TRBV7-6 and J is TRBJ2-1; 7 bases line up with TRBD2. This clonotype was obtained from a woman aged 40 to 49 with active or convalescent COVID-19. The CDR3 sequence: CASSLATAGSYNEQFF. DNA of the CDR3: TGTGCCAGCAGCTTAGCAACAGCGGGGTCCTACAATGAGCAGTTCTTC.